The 10 T cell receptor beta chains reported below all come from one sample, sequenced in a study of Ad26.COV2.S vaccination and SARS-CoV-2 variants. The assay was immunoSEQ multiplex PCR, and TCRdb's table has in-frame clones only and misses some. The sample yields over 110,000 clones, 75% to 90% seen once. The specimen was peripheral blood, collected after recovery from COVID-19. All receptors come from a human donor who had recovered from COVID-19.

The chain is built from TRBV11-2 and TRBJ2-1; TRBD1 agrees at 7 bases. Germline CDR1 reads SGHAT; CDR2 reads FQNNGV. The CDR3 runs 15 residues. V lost 5 bases, J lost 5 bases, and 9 bases stayed unmatched. CDR3 nucleotide sequence: TGTGCCAGCAGCCCCCCGAGGACAGGAAACAATGAGCAGTTCTTC. This sequence encodes CASSPPRTGNNEQFF. The entire variable domain, with the rest obtained from reference TRBV11-2 and TRBJ2-1, is as follows: EAGVAQSPRYKIIEKRQSVAFWCNPISGHATLYWYQQILGQGPKLLIQFQNNGVVDDSQLPKDRFSAERLKGVDSTLKIQPAKLEDSAVYLCASSPPRTGNNEQFFGPGTRLTVL.

The rearrangement uses TRBV5-1 and TRBJ2-2, with a weak D call TRBD1 (6 bases). The germline V gene has CDR1 SGHRS and CDR2 YFSETQ. The V gene lost 3 bases and the J gene lost 6 bases, with 15 bases spanning the gap. The CDR3 length is 15 residues. The CDR3 DNA is TGCGCCAGCAGCTACGAGGCAGGGGTATCCGGGGAGCTGTTTTTT. Amino acids: CASSYEAGVSGELFF.

This chain uses TRBV3-1 (or the pseudogene TRBV3-2) with TRBJ1-1, with D uncertain. Per the germline V gene, CDR1 is LGHDT and CDR2 is YNNKEL (reference sequence). The V gene lost 1 base and the J gene lost 10 bases, with 7 bases spanning the gap. This CDR3 comprises 11 residues. The CDR3 DNA is TGTGCCAGCAGCCAAGGGCTGGGAGCTTTCTTT. Its protein is CASSQGLGAFF.

The chain employs TRBV5-1 and TRBJ1-4, with D possibly TRBD1 on 6 matching bases. Trimming left V 2 bases short and J 5 bases short, with 16 bases between. CDR3 length: 16 amino acids. CDR1 and CDR2 (germline): SGHRS, YFSETQ. CDR3 loop: CASSFGSRRGNEKLFF. CDR3 bases: TGCGCCAGCAGCTTTGGCTCGAGAAGGGGGAATGAAAAACTGTTTTTT.

The CDR3 DNA reads as TGTGCCACCAGCAGGGACAGAGCGAGTAATCTGGGGGACATCCTTTTTACCTTC. It is translated as CATSRDRASNLGDILFTF. This chain uses TRBV15 with TRBJ1-2, with D possibly matching TRBD1 (6 bases). Deletions cut 3 bases from V and 14 bases from J, with 34 bases between. Germline CDR1 and CDR2: LNHNV and YYDKDF (reference sequence). This CDR3 contains 18 residues.

This clone was counted only a few times. V and J are TRBV5-5 and TRBJ2-5, with D tentatively TRBD2 (7 bases). The V and J ends lost 6 bases and 3 bases respectively, with 21 bases between them. The CDR3 length is 16 residues. The germline gives CDR1 SGHKS, CDR2 YYEKEE (reference sequence). The CDR3 loop is CASISNTGGPKETQYF. For the CDR3, the DNA is TGTGCCAGCATCTCAAACACCGGGGGGCCGAAAGAGACCCAGTACTTC.

The rearrangement uses TRBV28 and TRBJ1-6; 9 positions agree with TRBD1. Germline V gene lookup returns CDR1 MDHEN and CDR2 SYDVKM. There are 17 residues in the CDR3. Unmatched junction bases numbered 12, after V lost 3 bases and J lost 9 bases. In nucleotides, the CDR3 is TGTGCCAGCAGTTTTCAACATCCGGGACAGGGTACTTCACCCCTCCACTTT. This gives the protein CASSFQHPGQGTSPLHF.

This chain connects TRBV5-4 to TRBJ2-7; tentatively, D is TRBD1 or TRBD2 (5 bases each). This CDR3 region has 13 residues. The V end lost 5 bases, the J end lost 4 bases, and 13 bases lay between the germline ends. Germline V gives CDR1 SGHNT, CDR2 YYREEE (reference sequence). The CDR3 loop reads CASSSGTPYEQYF. The CDR3 region has the DNA TGTGCCAGCAGTTCCGGGACGCCGTACGAGCAGTACTTC.

J is TRBJ1-1 and V is TRBV5-5; 7 bases fit TRBD1. The CDR3 extends over 13 amino acids. Germline loops: CDR1 SGHKS, CDR2 YYEKEE (reference sequence). V dropped 2 bases and J dropped 4; count of bases not matched to a gene: 2. The DNA of the CDR3 is TGTGCCAGCAGCTTAAAGGGGGCCACTGAAGCTTTCTTT. It codes for CASSLKGATEAFF.

The V and J genes are TRBV2 and TRBJ2-7, with TRBD1 as a possible D gene (7 bases). This CDR3 is built from 14 residues. V shed 6 bases and J shed 7 bases, with 19 bases lying between them. Germline V gives CDR1 SNHLY, CDR2 FYNNEI. DNA for the CDR3: TGTGCCAGCAGGGAGTCAGGGGGGTCTATAGAGCAGTACTTC. Translating gives CASRESGGSIEQYF.